The entry that follows covers one T cell receptor beta chain sequence. Antigen unknown. The source of the sample is a study of OX40 agonist ivuxolimab in advanced cancers. Study-level findings and limits: Partial responders receiving 0.1-3.0 mg/kg showed among the lowest clonal expansion.

The germline gives CDR1 MDHEN, CDR2 SYDVKM. CDR3 length: 15 amino acids. V lost 0 bases, J lost 7 bases, and 15 bases lay in between. Using immunoSEQ multiplex PCR, the repertoire was profiled, and TCRdb retains in-frame clones only, with some absent. This sample has some 72,000 clones, with roughly 80% found just once. The chain has TRBV28 and TRBJ1-2; perhaps TRBD1 as D (5 bases). This receptor was taken from an adult with an advanced solid tumor such as melanoma, head and neck, liver or kidney cancer. The sequencing here drew on CD4+ or CD8+ T cells sorted from blood, taken in a trial of the OX40 agonist ivuxolimab. CDR3 DNA: TGTGCCAGCAGTTTATGGGGGGAAGACAGTGCTGGCTACACCTTC. As protein: CASSLWGEDSAGYTF.